This TCR beta chain came from a study of graft-versus-host responses after intestinal transplantation. Study summary: All recipients were given anti-thymocyte globulin induction, and tacrolimus and steroids were then administered for around three years. Study-wide results and caveats: GvH clonotypes were identified within recipient marrow, with a subset emerging first in ileum or blood.

Responders labeled with CFSE (roughly 200,000) were plated with roughly 200,000 irradiated, violet-dye-labeled stimulators. Sequencing was performed with immunoSEQ multiplex PCR; in TCRdb, only in-frame clones are kept and a portion is missing. The sample shows around 7,400 clones, roughly 34% of them seen only once. The origin of this receptor is a human patient who was an organ donor for intestinal transplantation. Here the sequenced sample was alloreactive CD8+ T cells from a mixed lymphocyte reaction culture, taken before transplantation. This sample's subset: CFSE-low proliferating T cells sorted from roughly 6-day pre-transplant mixed lymphocyte reaction (GvH or HvG direction).

The CDR3 loop reads CASSARQLGNTEAFF. CDR3 in DNA: TGTGCCAGCAGTGCAAGACAGCTCGGTAACACTGAAGCTTTCTTT. The chain combines TRBV6-5 with TRBJ1-1; perhaps TRBD1 as D (5 bases). V was cut by 5 bases and J by 2 bases, with 15 bases left in between. The CDR3 has 15 amino acids. Germline-derived CDR1 and CDR2 are MNHEY and SVGAGI.